The 23 T cell receptor beta chains below all came from one sample that was sequenced in a study of blood T cells in healthy people across ages. Combining a sample-barcoded 5' primer with a J-beta primer mix, a second PCR ran for 7 to 11 cycles. In TCRdb, the 5' RACE reads were re-called with MiXCR into one record per CDR3 protein. The sample holds about a million distinct CDR3 sequences; 51% are singletons and the top ten take 20% to 25%. Sequenced input: blood. The receptor source for this set is a woman aged 55 to 70 in good health.

The V call is TRBV4-2, the J call TRBJ2-5; D is undetermined. CDR3 size: 15 residues. Germline V CDR1 and CDR2: LGHNA, YNFKEQ. Trimming stripped 1 base from V and 11 bases from J, with 20 bases between. CDR3 in amino acids: CASSQGYGHQNEQYF. As DNA, the CDR3 is TGTGCCAGCAGCCAAGGGTACGGTCATCAGAATGAGCAGTACTTC.

This clonotype was seen only a few times. The chain carries TRBV27 and TRBJ2-6, with no clear D. The CDR3 covers 16 residues. Trimming took 3 bases from V and 0 from J, leaving 9 bases between them. Germline V gene lookup returns CDR1 MNHEY and CDR2 SMNVEV (reference sequence). In DNA, the CDR3 is TGTGCCAGCAGTTTGGGGATAACCTCTGGGGCCAACGTCCTGACTTTC. Protein sequence: CASSLGITSGANVLTF.

This clonotype was counted once. This rearrangement joins TRBV7-6 to TRBJ2-3, with TRBD1 as a possible D gene (5 bases). Germline V gene data show CDR1 as SGHVS and CDR2 as FNYEAQ. The CDR3 sequence is 18 residues long. Between the trimmed V and J ends, which lost 3 bases and 1 base, there was a span of 20 bases. In nucleotides, the CDR3 is TGTGCCAGCAGCTTTATAGGGGAAGCCGGTACGGGCACAGATACGCAGTATTTT. It specifies CASSFIGEAGTGTDTQYF.

V and J are TRBV4-1 and TRBJ2-5; 7 bases agree with TRBD1. The J call may not be correct, given that the DNA end is closer to TRBJ2-4. Germline V CDR1 and CDR2: MGHRA, YSYEKL. The CDR3 consists of 16 residues. The CDR3 loop is CASSQESQRGQNIQYF. CDR3 DNA sequence: TGCGCCAGCAGCCAAGAGTCTCAAAGGGGGCAAAACATTCAGTACTTC.

The gene calls are TRBV7-9 and TRBJ2-1, with no clear D. Germline lookup yields CDR1 SEHNR and CDR2 FQNEAQ (reference sequence). This CDR3 is built from 15 residues. The ends were cut back, 5 bases at V and 8 bases at J, with 19 bases in the middle. Here the CDR3 reads CASSELGLVFHEQFF. CDR3 in DNA: TGTGCCAGCAGCGAGTTGGGCCTAGTTTTCCATGAGCAGTTCTTC.

This chain uses TRBV2 with TRBJ2-3; the match to TRBD2 covers 10 bases. Germline V CDR1 and CDR2: SNHLY, FYNNEI. The CDR3 sequence is 18 residues long. J gave up 5 bases and V 5 bases, and 16 bases lay outside the gene matches. The CDR3 spells CASSYTRGASGSIDTQYF. The CDR3 bases are TGTGCCAGCAGTTACACCCGGGGGGCTAGCGGGAGTATAGATACGCAGTATTTT.

Remarks on this clonotype: At one boundary the junction diverges from the germline segment, which might be a read error. This chain connects TRBV7-9 to TRBJ2-3; TRBD1 agrees at 10 bases. This CDR3 region has 15 residues. Per the germline V gene, CDR1 is SEHNR and CDR2 is FQNEAQ (reference sequence). CDR3 protein: CASSPGTGVTDTRYF. The CDR3 DNA sequence: TGTGCCAGCAGCCCCGGGACAGGGGTCACAGATACGCGGTATTTT.

This sequence joins TRBV5-8 and TRBJ1-1, with D maybe TRBD1 (6 bases). Trimming removed 7 bases from V and 1 base from J, with 17 bases in between. This CDR3 contains 15 residues. Germline lookup yields CDR1 SGHTS and CDR2 YDEGEE. The CDR3 reads CASLAYQGSNTEAFF. Written as DNA, the CDR3 is TGTGCCAGCTTAGCTTATCAGGGGTCGAACACTGAAGCTTTCTTT.

The table lists this clonotype with a few counts. For the CDR3, the DNA is TGCAGCGTTGGAGGGAGAGTGTCCACCGGGGAGCTGTTTTTT. Protein sequence: CSVGGRVSTGELFF. V gene TRBV29-1 combines with J gene TRBJ2-2; tentative D call: TRBD2 (5 bases). The CDR3 spans 14 residues. Trimming stripped 4 bases from V and 4 bases from J, with 13 bases between. Germline values: CDR1 SQVTM, CDR2 ANQGSEA.

The V gene is TRBV7-2, the J gene TRBJ1-4; 7 bases map to TRBD1. The V gene's germline CDR1 is SGHTA and CDR2 FQGNSA. V trimming: 6 bases; J trimming: 8 bases; junction bases outside the gene matches: 9. The CDR3 contains 14 residues. The CDR3: CASRRAGQSEKLFF. The CDR3 DNA follows: TGTGCCAGCAGGCGAGCGGGACAGAGCGAAAAACTGTTTTTT.

This clonotype was picked up a small number of times. The chain links TRBV5-1 to TRBJ2-7; 11 nucleotides match TRBD2. CDR3 length: 15 residues. V lost 3 bases and J lost 4; bases outside the gene matches: 6. Per the germline V gene, CDR1 is SGHRS and CDR2 is YFSETQ. CDR3 sequence: CASSWTRLAGYEQYF. CDR3 DNA: TGCGCCAGCAGCTGGACGAGACTAGCGGGATACGAGCAGTACTTC.

The table lists this clonotype with a few counts. As DNA, the CDR3 is TGTGCCAGCAGTTTAGGTCGGCTAAACTATGGCTACACCTTC. The encoded protein is CASSLGRLNYGYTF. V is TRBV27 and J is TRBJ1-2; D unclear. The V end was cut by 2 bases, the J end by 2 bases, with 9 bases between. This CDR3 contains 14 residues. CDR1 and CDR2 from the germline V gene are MNHEY and SMNVEV (reference sequence).

J is TRBJ2-7 and V is TRBV21-1; the D call TRBD2 from the table was never checked on the DNA. The J call may be faulty, since TRBJ2-5 better matches the DNA end. TRBV21-1 is annotated as a pseudogene. CDR3 length equals 15 residues. The CDR3 nucleotides are TGTGCCAGCAGCCTACAGGCTCTTGCACGGGAGACCCAGTACTTC. Its translation is CASSLQALARETQYF.

This clonotype has a handful of counts. The chain joins TRBV28 to TRBJ1-5, with 8 bases that match TRBD1. Germline-derived CDR1 and CDR2 are MDHEN and SYDVKM. The V and J ends lost 3 bases and 1 base, in that order; junction bases with no gene match: 2. The CDR3 runs to 15 residues. The CDR3 DNA follows: TGTGCCAGCAGTTTCAGGGGGCAAAGCAATCAGCCCCAGCATTTT. Amino acids: CASSFRGQSNQPQHF.

The V and J genes are TRBV5-1 and TRBJ2-3; 7 bases fit TRBD2. V was pared by 5 bases and J by 4 bases, with 7 bases of the junction left unmatched. The CDR3 has 14 amino acids. Per germline, CDR1 SGHRS and CDR2 YFSETQ. The CDR3 bases are TGCGCCAGCAGGGAGGGAGGGCCTTCAGATACGCAGTATTTT. Its translation: CASREGGPSDTQYF. Based on the CDR3 plus reference TRBV5-1 and TRBJ2-3, the full variable domain is KAGVTQTPRYLIKTRGQQVTLSCSPISGHRSVSWYQQTPGQGLQFLFEYFSETQRNKGNFPGRFSGRQFSNSRSEMNVSTLELGDSALYLCASREGGPSDTQYFGPGTRLTVL.

This chain connects TRBV4-1 to TRBJ2-1; no clear D. The V gene lost 8 bases and the J gene lost 10 bases, with 15 bases spanning the gap. This CDR3 is built from 12 residues. The germline CDR1 and CDR2 sequences are MGHRA and YSYEKL. This CDR3 reads CASSQDGYEQFF. The DNA for the CDR3 is TGCGCCAGCTCCCAGGATGGGTACGAGCAGTTCTTC.

The rearrangement joins TRBV4-2 to TRBJ2-2; no clear D gene. The ends were cut back, 4 bases at V and 4 bases at J, with 10 bases in the middle. The CDR3 is 14 amino acids. Germline V CDR1 and CDR2: LGHNA, YNFKEQ. CDR3 amino acids: CASSRGRFTGELFF. The CDR3 DNA follows: TGTGCCAGCAGCCGAGGACGGTTCACCGGGGAGCTGTTTTTT.

This chain uses TRBV27 with TRBJ2-7, with 9 bases matching TRBD2. V lost 5 bases and J lost 3; bases outside the gene matches: 5. The CDR3 length is 14 residues. Germline V lookup: CDR1 MNHEY, CDR2 SMNVEV (reference sequence). The CDR3 is CASSSLAGNYEQYF. CDR3 DNA sequence: TGTGCCAGCAGTAGTCTAGCGGGGAACTACGAGCAGTACTTC.

The V gene is TRBV28, the J gene TRBJ1-5; D possibly corresponds to TRBD1 (5 bases). The CDR3 is made up of 16 amino acids. V dropped 6 bases and J dropped 4 bases, with 19 bases sitting between them. Germline CDR1 is MDHEN and CDR2 is SYDVKM. CDR3 loop: CASRNNRPGPNQPQHF. As DNA, the CDR3 is TGTGCCAGCAGAAACAACAGGCCCGGGCCGAATCAGCCCCAGCATTTT.

This chain joins TRBV6-2 or TRBV6-3 and TRBJ1-5, with D perhaps TRBD1 (6 bases). The CDR3 runs 12 residues. Trimming stripped 8 bases from V and 7 bases from J, with 12 bases between. CDR1 MNHEY and CDR2 SVGEGT come from the germline V gene. The CDR3 protein is CASQDSRQPQHF. The CDR3 coding sequence is TGTGCCAGCCAGGACAGCCGACAGCCCCAGCATTTT.

This clonotype occurred many times. V and J are TRBV29-1 and TRBJ2-1; TRBD2 aligns across 12 bases. The ends lost 7 bases at V and 4 bases at J; junction bases unmatched: 2. Germline lookup yields CDR1 SQVTM and CDR2 ANQGSEA. The CDR3 runs 13 residues. DNA of the CDR3: TGCAGCGGAGGACTAGCGGGGTACAATGAGCAGTTCTTC. Its protein product is CSGGLAGYNEQFF.

This chain uses TRBV7-2 with TRBJ2-3; no clear D. In germline, CDR1 is SGHTA, CDR2 FQGNSA. The CDR3 sequence is 15 residues long. Trimming stripped 4 bases from V and 1 base from J, with 12 bases between. This chain's CDR3 is CASSSTFPGTDTQYF. The CDR3 DNA follows: TGTGCCAGCAGCTCAACTTTTCCCGGCACAGATACGCAGTATTTT. Using reference TRBV7-2 and TRBJ2-3 for the parts outside the CDR3, the full variable domain is GAGVSQSPSNKVTEKGKDVELRCDPISGHTALYWYRQSLGQGLEFLIYFQGNSAPDKSGLPSDRFSAERTGGSVSTLTIQRTQQEDSAVYLCASSSTFPGTDTQYFGPGTRLTVL.

This chain joins TRBV2 and TRBJ2-1; maybe TRBD1 (6 bases). The CDR3 sequence is 14 residues long. CDR1 is SNHLY and CDR2 is FYNNEI in the germline V gene. V lost 7 bases and J 9 bases, leaving 19 bases between the germline ends. CDR3 in DNA: TGTGCCAGCATAGTGGACAGCCTCTCGGGTGAGCAGTTCTTC. It encodes CASIVDSLSGEQFF.